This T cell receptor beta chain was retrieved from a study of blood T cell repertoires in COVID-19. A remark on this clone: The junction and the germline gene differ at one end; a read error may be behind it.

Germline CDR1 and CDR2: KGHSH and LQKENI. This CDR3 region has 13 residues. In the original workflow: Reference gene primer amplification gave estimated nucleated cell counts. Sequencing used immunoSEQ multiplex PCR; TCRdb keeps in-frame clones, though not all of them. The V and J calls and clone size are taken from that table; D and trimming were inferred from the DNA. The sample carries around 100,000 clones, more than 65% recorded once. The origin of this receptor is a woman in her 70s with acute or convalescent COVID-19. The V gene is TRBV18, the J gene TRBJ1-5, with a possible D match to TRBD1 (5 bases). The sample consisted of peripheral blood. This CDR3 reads CASSRGPNQPQHF. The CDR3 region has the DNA TGTGCCAGTTCACGGGGCCCCAATCAGCCCCAGCATTTT.